The next 18 T cell receptor beta chains were all read from a single sample in a study of post-analysis software for immune sequencing data. Study results and limitations: Patients had higher frequencies than controls of roughly 5 TRBV segments, including TRBV5-6, TRBV5-1 and TRBV20-1.

These receptors are not linked to any known antigen. Unique molecular identifiers had been added to the TCR beta cDNA libraries. TCRdb ran MiXCR on the PCR reads and lists one entry per CDR3 protein. The sample has some 500,000 distinct CDR3 sequences; nearly 45% are singletons. Material for sequencing was blood. The receptors derive from a girl aged 5-17 years with multiple sclerosis.

A note on this clonotype: This CDR3 is missing its conserved last phenylalanine or tryptophan, likely due to a read error. The chain links TRBV7-2 to TRBJ2-1, with 11 bases identical to TRBD2. The CDR3 loop spans 16 amino acids. CDR1 is SGHTA, CDR2 FQGNSA, per germline. The V and J ends lost 2 bases and 7 bases, in that order; junction bases with no gene match: 7. CDR3 sequence reads: CASSLTTSGSKNEQFL. The DNA of the CDR3 is TGTGCCAGCAGCTTAACTACTAGCGGGAGTAAGAATGAGCAGTTCCTC.

The chain employs TRBV6-1 and TRBJ2-5, with 8 bases fitting TRBD2. The CDR3 is 13 residues long. Germline CDR1 MNHNS, CDR2 SASEGT. Trimming at V came to 11 bases and at J to 5 bases, leaving 10 bases not matched to a gene. CDR3 bases: TGTGCCGGAGGCACTAGCGGTAGGGAGACCCAGTACTTC. Its translation is CAGGTSGRETQYF.

The CDR3 DNA reads as TGCGCCAGTAGCGGGCGGGAGGGCCAGGATGAGCAGTTCTTC. Translating it yields CASSGREGQDEQFF. The chain recombines TRBV4-1 with TRBJ2-1, with TRBD2 matching over 9 bases. Germline V lookup: CDR1 MGHRA, CDR2 YSYEKL. The V gene end was trimmed by 9 bases and the J gene end by 8 bases; junction bases not matched to a gene: 11. The CDR3 runs 14 residues.

The V and J genes are TRBV29-1 and TRBJ1-1; D remains unclear. CDR3 length: 11 amino acids. The germline CDR1 and CDR2 sequences are SQVTM and ANQGSEA. V gave up 7 bases and J gave up 7 bases, with 13 bases separating them. Here the CDR3 DNA reads TGCAGCGCCCGAGCAGGCATTGAAGCTTTCTTT. Residues: CSARAGIEAFF.

The V call is TRBV6-2 or TRBV6-3, the J call TRBJ1-5; D is unresolved. Deletions cut 4 bases from V and 0 bases from J, with 16 bases between. The CDR3 is 17 amino acids. Germline assignment: CDR1 MNHEY and CDR2 SVGEGT. CDR3 in amino acids: CASSFTLLTDSNQPQHF. The CDR3 coding sequence is TGTGCCAGCAGTTTCACCCTCCTGACCGATAGCAATCAGCCCCAGCATTTT.

The chain links TRBV28 to TRBJ2-7; D could derive from TRBD1 or TRBD2 (5 bases each). The CDR3 length is 13 residues. Per the germline V gene, CDR1 is MDHEN and CDR2 is SYDVKM. The V end was cut by 5 bases, the J end by 2 bases, with 10 bases between. In nucleotides, the CDR3 is TGTGCCAGCAGTGGGCCGGGGCCCTACGAGCAGTACTTC. It specifies CASSGPGPYEQYF.

This clonotype was seen more than once but under ten times. This sequence joins TRBV12-3 or TRBV12-4 and TRBJ1-5; a possible D gene is TRBD1 (5 bases). The germline V and J ends were trimmed by 4 bases and 7 bases, with 14 bases remaining between them. This CDR3 region has 14 residues. The CDR3 DNA follows: TGTGCCAGCAGTTATGGGGGTTTAGGCCAGCCCCAGCATTTT. It specifies CASSYGGLGQPQHF.

The J gene is TRBJ1-5, the V gene TRBV20-1; the match to TRBD1 covers 8 bases. Losses at the gene ends were 1 base for V and 9 bases for J; bases not matched to a gene: 14. This CDR3 is built from 16 residues. Per the germline V gene, CDR1 is DFQATT and CDR2 is SNEGSKA (reference sequence). This CDR3 reads CSARVAGQGGRRPQHF. The CDR3, as DNA: TGCAGTGCTAGAGTTGCCGGACAGGGAGGTAGACGGCCCCAGCATTTT.

The chain recombines TRBV6-6 with TRBJ2-5; tentative D call: TRBD2 (5 bases). The CDR3 is 13 amino acids. With 3 bases removed from V and 5 bases from J, the gap between germline ends came to 10 bases. Germline V gene sequence: CDR1 MNHNY, CDR2 SVGAGI (reference sequence). CDR3 in amino acids: CASSYRGEETQYF. DNA of the CDR3: TGTGCCAGCAGTTATCGGGGTGAGGAGACCCAGTACTTC.

The V gene is TRBV7-9, the J gene TRBJ2-1; 8 positions agree with TRBD2. This CDR3 has 16 residues. In germline, CDR1 is SEHNR, CDR2 FQNEAQ (reference sequence). The V gene end was trimmed by 5 bases and the J gene end by 0 bases; junction bases not matched to a gene: 6. CDR3 sequence: CASSRAGTSSYNEQFF. The CDR3 DNA is TGTGCCAGCAGCCGAGCCGGGACTAGCTCCTACAATGAGCAGTTCTTC.

The rearrangement links TRBV7-9 to TRBJ2-1; D gene unclear. In germline, CDR1 is SEHNR, CDR2 FQNEAQ (reference sequence). CDR3 length: 11 amino acids. Deletions cut 3 bases from V and 9 bases from J, with 6 bases between. The CDR3 DNA reads as TGTGCCAGCAGCTTTAAGGGTGAGCAGTTCTTC. Encoded protein: CASSFKGEQFF.

V and J are TRBV20-1 and TRBJ2-1; 7 bases map to TRBD2. The CDR3 sequence is 12 residues long. Per germline, CDR1 DFQATT and CDR2 SNEGSKA (reference sequence). After removal of 5 bases from V and 6 bases from J, the junction contained 4 bases not matched to a gene. DNA of the CDR3: TGCAGTGCTTACTGGACTAGCAATGAGCAGTTCTTC. Protein sequence: CSAYWTSNEQFF.

The chain employs TRBV4-1 and TRBJ2-1; 7 positions match TRBD1. The CDR3 contains 12 residues. After removal of 4 bases from V and 13 bases from J, the junction contained 7 bases not matched to a gene. Germline values: CDR1 MGHRA, CDR2 YSYEKL. Written as DNA, the CDR3 is TGCGCCAGCAGCCCGCCGGACAGGTATCAGTTCTTC. Protein product: CASSPPDRYQFF.

The sample holds a few counts of this clonotype. The chain uses TRBV5-1 and TRBJ2-5; D gene ambiguous. The CDR3 has 11 residues. Germline V gives CDR1 SGHRS, CDR2 YFSETQ. V lost 7 bases and J lost 5, with 9 bases in between. This CDR3 is CASRAAETQYF. CDR3 in DNA: TGCGCCAGCCGGGCGGCTGAGACCCAGTACTTC.

This CDR3 is CASSWDRRADEQYF. CDR3 nucleotide sequence: TGTGCCAGCAGTTGGGATCGCAGAGCCGACGAGCAGTACTTC. The chain uses TRBV28 and TRBJ2-4; no clear D. The J call may be mistaken, given a closer DNA end match to TRBJ2-7. The CDR3 has 14 amino acids. Per germline, CDR1 MDHEN and CDR2 SYDVKM.

The chain couples TRBV14 to TRBJ2-1, with 7 bases that match TRBD2. V trimming: 4 bases; J trimming: 8 bases; junction bases outside the gene matches: 14. The length of the CDR3 is 16 residues. Per germline, CDR1 SGHDN and CDR2 FVKESK. The CDR3 nucleotides are TGTGCCAGCAGCCTCCTTCTGCAGGGAGGGTTCGATGAGCAGTTCTTC. This sequence encodes CASSLLLQGGFDEQFF.

The rearrangement uses TRBV20-1 and TRBJ2-1; D possibly corresponds to TRBD1 (6 bases). The V end was cut by 2 bases, the J end by 12 bases, with 17 bases between. CDR1 is DFQATT and CDR2 is SNEGSKA in the germline V gene (reference sequence). The CDR3 extends over 13 amino acids. CDR3 loop: CSARRDIDEGQFF. CDR3 in DNA: TGCAGTGCTAGAAGGGACATAGACGAGGGGCAGTTCTTC.

The chain links TRBV7-6 to TRBJ1-2; TRBD1 agrees at 7 bases. V dropped 3 bases and J dropped 5; count of bases not matched to a gene: 21. Germline CDR1 reads SGHVS; CDR2 reads FNYEAQ. The CDR3 has 19 residues. For the CDR3, the DNA is TGTGCCAGCAGCTTGAGACGTGGGACAGCGGGTAGAATGGGGTATGGCTACACCTTC. Its protein is CASSLRRGTAGRMGYGYTF.